A selection of T cell receptor beta chains follows, all from one sample in a study of spatial heterogeneity in lung cancer. TCRdb independently ran MiXCR on the 5' RACE reads; one entry per CDR3 protein. This table has 55,000 to 75,000 distinct CDR3 sequences, 8% to 9% appearing once. Sequencing used PBMCs, obtained at follow-up. These receptors originate from a female donor with early-stage non-small cell lung cancer. Each CDR3 is given with its conserved first and last residue. A D gene is named only where the DNA matches it firmly. For some rows the clone size is stated as once, few or many, or as a class when expanded; others skip it.

clone_size	v_call	j_call	d_call	cdr3_aa	cdr3_nt
many	TRBV6-1	TRBJ2-5	.	CASSVGETQYF	TGTGCCAGCAGTGTTGGGGAGACCCAGTACTTC
.	TRBV5-1	TRBJ1-2	TRBD1	CASSFGDRNYGYTF	TGCGCCAGCAGCTTTGGGGACAGGAACTATGGCTACACCTTC
many	TRBV19	TRBJ1-5	.	CASSPTNQPQHF	TGTGCCAGTAGCCCGACGAATCAGCCCCAGCATTTT
few	TRBV20-1	TRBJ2-1	.	CSVRTNYRAPSYNEQFF	TGCAGTGTTCGGACTAACTACAGGGCTCCCTCCTACAATGAGCAGTTCTTC
.	TRBV27	TRBJ2-3	.	CASSFDADTQYF	TGTGCCAGCAGTTTTGACGCAGATACGCAGTATTTT
many	TRBV2	TRBJ2-1	.	CASTEGALNEQFF	TGTGCCAGCACCGAAGGGGCGCTGAATGAGCAGTTCTTC
many	TRBV5-1	TRBJ2-3	.	CASGSDNTDTQYF	TGCGCCAGCGGAAGCGACAACACAGATACGCAGTATTTT
many	TRBV12-5	TRBJ1-6	.	CASGFGQTNSPLHF	TGTGCTAGTGGTTTCGGACAGACCAATTCACCCCTCCACTTT
many	TRBV7-9	TRBJ2-4	.	CASTLQGPNYIQYF	TGTGCCAGCACTCTTCAAGGCCCGAACTACATTCAGTACTTC
many	TRBV30	TRBJ2-3	.	CAWSGDLAARYTQYF	TGTGCCTGGAGTGGGGACCTTGCGGCGAGGTATACGCAGTATTTT
.	TRBV27	TRBJ2-1	TRBD2	CASSLGLARNEQLF	TGTGCCAGCAGTTTGGGACTAGCTCGCAATGAGCAGCTCTTC
.	TRBV20-1	TRBJ2-7	TRBD2	CSARIPGGPGEQYF	TGCAGTGCTAGAATCCCGGGAGGGCCGGGCGAGCAGTACTTC
few	TRBV20-1	TRBJ2-3	TRBD1	CSLQGAQDTQYF	TGCAGTCTCCAGGGGGCGCAAGATACGCAGTATTTT
few	TRBV18	TRBJ2-3	.	CASSPSADTQYF	TGTGCCAGCTCACCCTCGGCAGATACGCAGTATTTT
.	TRBV6-5	TRBJ1-5	.	CASSYNENQPQHF	TGTGCCAGCAGTTACAATGAAAATCAGCCCCAGCATTTT
.	TRBV4-1	TRBJ2-5	TRBD2	CASSPGLVKSRETQYF	TGCGCCAGCAGCCCTGGACTAGTAAAGAGTCGGGAGACCCAGTACTTC
many	TRBV6-5	TRBJ1-2	TRBD1	CASSLTGGDGYTF	TGTGCCAGCAGTCTGACAGGGGGTGATGGCTACACCTTC
many	TRBV6-6	TRBJ2-5	TRBD1	CASSYVTGSGETQYF	TGTGCCAGCAGTTACGTGACAGGGTCTGGAGAGACCCAGTACTTC
many	TRBV5-4	TRBJ2-5	TRBD2	CASSFPGLAGGGQETQYF	TGTGCCAGCAGCTTTCCCGGACTAGCGGGAGGAGGGCAAGAGACCCAGTACTTC
many	TRBV5-1	TRBJ2-7	.	CASSLQPGVKIEQYF	TGCGCCAGCAGCTTGCAACCGGGAGTGAAGATCGAGCAGTACTTC
many	TRBV7-9	TRBJ2-3	TRBD2	CASIPSGMRTDTQYF	TGTGCCAGCATCCCTAGCGGGATGCGCACAGATACGCAGTATTTT
many	TRBV7-9	TRBJ2-3	.	CASSLWMVADTQYF	TGTGCCAGCAGCCTGTGGATGGTCGCAGATACGCAGTATTTT
many	TRBV5-1	TRBJ2-7	.	CASSVVSGYEQYF	TGCGCCAGCAGCGTAGTTAGCGGCTACGAGCAGTACTTC
many	TRBV12-3/TRBV12-4	TRBJ2-7	TRBD2	CASSPPLAASSYEQYF	TGTGCCAGCAGCCCCCCCCTAGCGGCAAGCTCCTACGAGCAGTACTTC
many	TRBV7-9	TRBJ2-7	.	CASSIPSGAEQYF	TGTGCCAGCAGCATCCCCTCGGGAGCCGAGCAGTACTTC
.	TRBV5-1	TRBJ2-3	.	CASSVTSRSDTQYF	TGCGCCAGCAGCGTTACTAGTCGTTCAGATACGCAGTATTTT
many	TRBV19	TRBJ2-1	.	CASSVNVLINEQFF	TGTGCCAGTAGTGTTAACGTGCTGATCAATGAGCAGTTCTTC
many	TRBV30	TRBJ1-2	.	CAWRSPHRDGGYTF	TGTGCCTGGAGGTCTCCCCACAGGGATGGCGGCTACACCTTC
many	TRBV19	TRBJ2-7	.	CASSPPQVPTYEQYF	TGTGCCAGTAGTCCACCCCAGGTCCCTACCTACGAGCAGTACTTC
.	TRBV30	TRBJ1-1	.	CAWSGPVWTARVKNTEAFF	TGTGCCTGGAGTGGACCCGTTTGGACAGCCCGGGTAAAAAACACTGAAGCTTTCTTT
many	TRBV18	TRBJ1-3	TRBD1	CATERGQGISSGNTIYF	TGTGCCACCGAAAGGGGACAGGGAATTTCCTCTGGAAACACCATATATTTT
.	TRBV7-9	TRBJ2-4	.	CASSFRGEDIQYF	TGTGCCAGCAGCTTCCGCGGGGAGGACATTCAGTACTTC
few	TRBV28	TRBJ1-1	TRBD1	CASRTTGYTEAFF	TGTGCCAGCAGGACGACAGGGTATACTGAAGCTTTCTTT
many	TRBV7-9	TRBJ1-2	.	CASSINREGYTF	TGTGCCAGCAGCATAAACAGGGAAGGCTACACCTTC
many	TRBV7-3	TRBJ1-2	TRBD1	CASSSHGGGNYGYTF	TGTGCCAGCAGCTCCCACGGAGGGGGCAACTATGGCTACACCTTC
few	TRBV10-3	TRBJ2-1	.	CAISGASYNEQFF	TGTGCCATCAGTGGGGCTTCCTACAATGAGCAGTTCTTC
many	TRBV7-6	TRBJ1-1	.	CASSSGRDWNTEAFF	TGTGCCAGCAGCTCCGGGAGGGACTGGAACACTGAAGCTTTCTTT
many	TRBV20-1	TRBJ2-2	TRBD2	CSASNQRENTGELFF	TGCAGTGCTAGTAATCAGCGGGAGAACACCGGGGAGCTGTTTTTT
many	TRBV6-5	TRBJ1-5	.	CASSYSGEDQPQHF	TGTGCCAGCAGTTACTCAGGGGAGGATCAGCCCCAGCATTTT
medium-sized	TRBV20-1	TRBJ1-3	.	CSAIGQGNTIYF	TGCAGTGCCATAGGACAGGGAAACACCATATATTTT
many	TRBV12-3/TRBV12-4	TRBJ1-4	.	CASSWGGREKLFF	TGTGCCAGCAGCTGGGGAGGGAGGGAAAAACTGTTTTTT
many	TRBV28	TRBJ1-1	.	CASSTSGMNTEAFF	TGTGCCAGCAGTACCTCCGGGATGAACACTGAAGCTTTCTTT
many	TRBV5-1	TRBJ2-7	TRBD2	CASSPRTSGNSYEQYF	TGCGCCAGCAGCCCACGGACTAGCGGGAACTCCTACGAGCAGTACTTC
many	TRBV29-1	TRBJ2-7	.	CSVGGASEQYF	TGCAGCGTTGGGGGCGCGAGCGAGCAGTACTTC
few	TRBV12-3/TRBV12-4	TRBJ2-1	TRBD2	CASSTRPGLALDEQFF	TGTGCCAGCAGTACCCGACCGGGACTAGCGTTGGATGAGCAGTTCTTC
many	TRBV9	TRBJ2-2	.	CASRGLAGELFF	TGTGCCAGCAGGGGGTTAGCCGGAGAGCTGTTTTTT
many	TRBV5-1	TRBJ2-1	TRBD2	CASSTDRAGGRNEQFF	TGCGCCAGCAGCACGGATCGGGCGGGAGGACGAAATGAGCAGTTCTTC